A selection of T cell receptor beta chains follows, all from one sample in a study of T cells in Graves' hyperthyroidism and ophthalmopathy. TCRdb ran MiXCR on the multiplex PCR reads and lists one entry per CDR3 protein. This sample carries just over 550,000 distinct CDR3 sequences, 46% of them seen once, and the ten largest clones take nearly 8.5%. Material: peripheral blood or thyroid tissue (not recorded which). The origin of the receptors is a woman under 30 with Graves' hyperthyroidism. Each CDR3 is given with its conserved first and last residue. D genes are given only for firm matches. Clone size is stated in some rows and not others, as once, few, many or a class when expanded.

V	D	size	J	CDR3	DNA
TRBV10-3	NA	NA	TRBJ2-7	CASSGTRVSYEQYF	TGTGCCAGCAGTGGAACCAGGGTGAGTTACGAGCAGTACTTC
TRBV6-5	NA	few	TRBJ2-7	CASSYSGSNAQYF	TGTGCCAGCAGTTACTCCGGGTCGAACGCGCAGTACTTC
TRBV25-1	NA	NA	TRBJ1-1	CASKVGVNTEAFF	TGTGCCAGCAAAGTTGGGGTCAACACTGAGGCTTTCTTT
TRBV11-2	NA	NA	TRBJ1-5	CASSQHSGGEETQHF	TGTGCCAGCAGCCAGCACAGCGGTGGGGAAGAGACCCAGCATTTT
TRBV5-1	TRBD2	many	TRBJ2-2	CASSLAGGTGELFF	TGTGCCAGCAGCTTAGCGGGTGGCACCGGGGAGCTGTTTTTT
TRBV5-1	TRBD2	NA	TRBJ2-5	CASGTSGKYQETQYF	TGCGCCAGCGGGACTAGCGGGAAGTACCAAGAGACCCAGTACTTC
TRBV10-3	TRBD2	NA	TRBJ2-7	CARGGGASGSYEQYF	TGTGCCAGGGGGGGTGGGGCTAGCGGGAGTTACGAGCAGTACTTC
TRBV10-2	NA	many	TRBJ2-7	CASSESVYEQYF	TGCGCCAGCAGTGAGTCCGTCTACGAGCAGTACTTC
TRBV7-9	NA	NA	TRBJ2-7	CASALAADFSYEQYF	TGTGCCAGCGCCTTGGCAGCGGACTTCTCCTACGAGCAGTACTTC
TRBV12-3/TRBV12-4	NA	few	TRBJ1-1	CASREVSMNTEAFF	TGTGCCAGCAGGGAGGTTTCGATGAACACTGAAGCTTTCTTT
TRBV7-9	NA	NA	TRBJ1-2	CASSLDPLGYTF	TGTGCCAGCAGTTTGGACCCCCTGGGCTACACCTTC
TRBV7-8	TRBD1	many	TRBJ1-5	CASSARGQPQHF	TGTGCCAGCAGCGCCAGGGGGCAGCCCCAGCATTTT
TRBV20-1	TRBD1	few	TRBJ2-5	CSAILSDRGLETQYF	TGCAGTGCAATACTTTCCGACAGGGGGCTGGAGACCCAGTACTTC
TRBV7-9	NA	few	TRBJ2-7	CASSQGVGGGYEQYF	TGCGCCAGCAGCCAAGGTGTAGGGGGTGGCTACGAGCAGTACTTC
TRBV20-1	TRBD1	NA	TRBJ1-2	CSAPPTGIYGYTF	TGCAGTGCTCCCCCGACAGGGATCTATGGCTACACCTTC
TRBV9	TRBD1	once	TRBJ2-7	CASSQPGTGVSEQYF	TGCGCCAGCAGCCAACCCGGGACAGGGGTGTCCGAGCAGTACTTC
TRBV7-9	NA	few	TRBJ1-1	CASSLDSNTEAFF	TGTGCCAGCAGCTTAGATTCTAACACTGAAGCTTTCTTT
TRBV20-1	NA	NA	TRBJ1-4	CSARRSSTNEKLFF	TGCAGTGCTAGGCGGTCGTCAACTAATGAAAAACTGTTTTTT
TRBV11-3	NA	many	TRBJ1-6	CASRVQGFVPWRF	TGTGCCAGCAGAGTCCAGGGTTTTGTCCCCTGGCGCTTT
TRBV24-1	NA	NA	TRBJ1-5	CAWARDGNQPQHF	TGTGCCTGGGCCAGAGACGGTAATCAGCCCCAGCATTTT
TRBV20-1	NA	NA	TRBJ1-5	CSARRQVNQPQHF	TGCAGTGCTAGAAGACAAGTCAATCAGCCCCAGCATTTT
TRBV10-2	NA	NA	TRBJ1-2	CASSESSVYGYTF	TGCGCCAGCAGTGAGTCGTCCGTCTATGGCTACACCTTC
TRBV20-1	NA	NA	TRBJ1-1	CSARDTQGSLQDTEAFF	TGCAGTGCTAGAGATACCCAGGGTTCCCTCCAGGACACTGAAGCTTTCTTT
TRBV24-1	NA	many	TRBJ2-7	CATSDRANYEQYF	TGTGCCACCAGTGATCGGGCCAATTACGAGCAGTACTTC
TRBV7-8	TRBD2	few	TRBJ2-5	CASRGLAVQETQYF	TGTGCCAGCAGGGGCCTAGCGGTCCAAGAGACCCAGTACTTC
TRBV7-9	TRBD1	NA	TRBJ2-5	CASSFDRGNYETQYF	TGTGCCAGCAGCTTCGACAGGGGAAATTATGAGACCCAGTACTTC
TRBV10-3	TRBD1	NA	TRBJ2-5	CATRGDRGETQYF	TGTGCCACCCGAGGGGACAGGGGGGAGACCCAGTACTTC
TRBV7-2	TRBD1	NA	TRBJ1-2	CASSRGQGSLFGYTF	TGTGCCAGCAGCCGCGGACAGGGAAGTTTATTTGGCTACACCTTC